This T cell receptor beta chain was observed in a study of blood T cells in healthy people across ages. The second PCR ran about 6 to 11 cycles with a sample-barcoded 5' primer and J-beta primers. Each CDR3 protein gets one entry after TCRdb re-called the 5' RACE reads with MiXCR. The data contain 380,000 or so distinct CDR3 sequences, more than 45% of them singletons. Trimming removed 6 bases from V and 0 bases from J, with 15 bases in between. Germline CDR1 and CDR2: ENHRY and SYGVKD. The CDR3 contains 16 residues. This clonotype originated in a man in his 60s in good health. The sequencing sample was made of blood. The V gene is TRBV10-3, the J gene TRBJ2-1, with D perhaps given as TRBD1 or TRBD2 (5 bases each). CDR3 nucleotide sequence: TGTGCCATCAGGCCCCCCGGGACGTACTCCTACAATGAGCAGTTCTTC. This encodes CAIRPPGTYSYNEQFF.